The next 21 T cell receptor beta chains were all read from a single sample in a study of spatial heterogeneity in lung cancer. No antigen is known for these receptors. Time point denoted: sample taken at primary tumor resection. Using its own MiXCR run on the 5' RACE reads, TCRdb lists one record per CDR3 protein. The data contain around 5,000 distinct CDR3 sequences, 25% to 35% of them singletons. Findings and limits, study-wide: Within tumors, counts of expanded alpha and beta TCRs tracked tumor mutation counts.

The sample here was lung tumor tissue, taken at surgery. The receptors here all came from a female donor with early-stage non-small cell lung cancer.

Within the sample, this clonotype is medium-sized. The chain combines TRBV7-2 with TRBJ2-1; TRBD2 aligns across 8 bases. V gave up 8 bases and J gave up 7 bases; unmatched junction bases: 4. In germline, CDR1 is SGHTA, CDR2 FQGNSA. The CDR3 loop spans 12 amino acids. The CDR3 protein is CASSAGANEQFF. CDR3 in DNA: TGTGCCAGCTCAGCGGGGGCGAATGAGCAGTTCTTC.

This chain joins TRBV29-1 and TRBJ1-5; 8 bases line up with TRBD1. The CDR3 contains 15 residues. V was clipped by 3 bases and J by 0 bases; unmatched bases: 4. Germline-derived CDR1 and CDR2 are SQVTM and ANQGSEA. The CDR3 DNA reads TGCAGCGTTGATGAGACAGGGGATAGCAATCAGCCCCAGCATTTT. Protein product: CSVDETGDSNQPQHF.

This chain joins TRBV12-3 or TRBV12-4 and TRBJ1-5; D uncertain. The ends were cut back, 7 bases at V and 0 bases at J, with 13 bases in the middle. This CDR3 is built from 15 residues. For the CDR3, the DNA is TGTGCCAGCATCATCGGACTGATTAGCAATCAGCCCCAGCATTTT. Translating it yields CASIIGLISNQPQHF.

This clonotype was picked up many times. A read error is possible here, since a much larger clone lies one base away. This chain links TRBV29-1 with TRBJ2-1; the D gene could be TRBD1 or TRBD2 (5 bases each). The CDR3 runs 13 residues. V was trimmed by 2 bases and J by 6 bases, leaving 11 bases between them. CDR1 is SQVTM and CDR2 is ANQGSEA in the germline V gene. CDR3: CSVEPSRGNEQFF. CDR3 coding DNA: TGCAGCGTTGAACCGTCGAGGGGCAATGAGCAGTTCTTC.

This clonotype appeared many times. Here the CDR3 reads CASSKAQAGLCTGELFF. CDR3 DNA: TGTGCCAGCAGCAAAGCGCAAGCGGGGTTGTGTACCGGGGAGCTGTTTTTT. The chain recombines TRBV21-1 with TRBJ2-2; the table gives TRBD2 as D, unverified against the DNA. TRBV21-1 is listed as a pseudogene. The CDR3 has 17 amino acids.

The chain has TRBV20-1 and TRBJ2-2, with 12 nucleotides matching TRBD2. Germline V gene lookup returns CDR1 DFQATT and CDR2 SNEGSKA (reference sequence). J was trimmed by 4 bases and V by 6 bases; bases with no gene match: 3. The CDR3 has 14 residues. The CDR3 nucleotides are TGCAGTGCGGCGACTAGCGGGAGCACCGGGGAGCTGTTTTTT. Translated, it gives CSAATSGSTGELFF.

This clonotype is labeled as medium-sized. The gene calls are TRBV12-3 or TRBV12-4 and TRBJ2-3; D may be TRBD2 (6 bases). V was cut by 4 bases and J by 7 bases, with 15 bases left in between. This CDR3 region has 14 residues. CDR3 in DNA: TGTGCCAGCAGTTGGGACTCAACACAGAATACGCAGTATTTT. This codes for CASSWDSTQNTQYF.

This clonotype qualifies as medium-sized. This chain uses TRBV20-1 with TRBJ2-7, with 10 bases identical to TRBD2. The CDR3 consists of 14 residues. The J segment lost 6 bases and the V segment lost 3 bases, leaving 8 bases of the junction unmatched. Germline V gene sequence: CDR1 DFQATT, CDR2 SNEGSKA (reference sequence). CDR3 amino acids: CSASTSGGAAEQYF. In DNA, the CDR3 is TGCAGTGCTAGTACCAGCGGGGGGGCCGCCGAGCAGTACTTC.

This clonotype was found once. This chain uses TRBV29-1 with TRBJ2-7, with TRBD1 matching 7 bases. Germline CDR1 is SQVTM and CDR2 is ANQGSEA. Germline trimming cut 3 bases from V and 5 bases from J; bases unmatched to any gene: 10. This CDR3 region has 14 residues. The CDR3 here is CSVEHGTGANEQYF. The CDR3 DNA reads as TGCAGCGTTGAGCATGGAACAGGGGCTAACGAGCAGTACTTC.

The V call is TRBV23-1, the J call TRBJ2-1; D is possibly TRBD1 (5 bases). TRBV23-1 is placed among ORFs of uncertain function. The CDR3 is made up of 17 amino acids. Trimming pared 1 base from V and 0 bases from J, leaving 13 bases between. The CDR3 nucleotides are TGCGCCAGCAGTCAATTTTTGGACACCAGCTCCTACAATGAGCAGTTCTTC. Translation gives CASSQFLDTSSYNEQFF.

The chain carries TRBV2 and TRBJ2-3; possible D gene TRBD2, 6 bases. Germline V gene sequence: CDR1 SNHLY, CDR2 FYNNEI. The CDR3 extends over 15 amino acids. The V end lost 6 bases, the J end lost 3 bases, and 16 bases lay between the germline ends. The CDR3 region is CASRSAPGATDTQYF. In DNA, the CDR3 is TGTGCCAGCAGGTCCGCGCCGGGAGCGACAGATACGCAGTATTTT.

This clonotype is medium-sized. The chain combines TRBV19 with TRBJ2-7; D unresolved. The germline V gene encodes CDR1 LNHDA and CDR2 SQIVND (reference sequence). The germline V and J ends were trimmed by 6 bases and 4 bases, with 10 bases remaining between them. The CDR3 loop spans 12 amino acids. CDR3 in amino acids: CASSPRPYEQYF. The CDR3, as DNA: TGTGCCAGTAGCCCTCGTCCATACGAGCAGTACTTC.

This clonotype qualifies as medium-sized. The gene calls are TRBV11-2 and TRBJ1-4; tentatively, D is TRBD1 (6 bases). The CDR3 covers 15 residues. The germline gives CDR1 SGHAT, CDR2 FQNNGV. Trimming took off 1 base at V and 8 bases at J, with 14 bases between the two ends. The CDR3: CASSLGTGATEKLFF. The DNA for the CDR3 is TGTGCCAGCAGCTTAGGAACGGGGGCGACGGAAAAACTGTTTTTT.

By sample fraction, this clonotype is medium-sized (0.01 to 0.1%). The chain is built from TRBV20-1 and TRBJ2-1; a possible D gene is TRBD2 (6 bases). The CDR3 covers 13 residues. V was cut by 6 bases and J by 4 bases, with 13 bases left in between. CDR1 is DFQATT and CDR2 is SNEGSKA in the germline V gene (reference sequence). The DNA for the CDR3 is TGCAGTGCCTCCATAGGGACTTACAATGAGCAGTTCTTC. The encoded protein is CSASIGTYNEQFF.

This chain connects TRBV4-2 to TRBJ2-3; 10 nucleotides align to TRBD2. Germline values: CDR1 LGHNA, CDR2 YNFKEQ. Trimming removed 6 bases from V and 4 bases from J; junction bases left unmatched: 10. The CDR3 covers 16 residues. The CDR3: CASRDFLAGASDTQYF. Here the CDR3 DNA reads TGTGCCAGCAGGGATTTTCTAGCGGGAGCTTCAGATACGCAGTATTTT.

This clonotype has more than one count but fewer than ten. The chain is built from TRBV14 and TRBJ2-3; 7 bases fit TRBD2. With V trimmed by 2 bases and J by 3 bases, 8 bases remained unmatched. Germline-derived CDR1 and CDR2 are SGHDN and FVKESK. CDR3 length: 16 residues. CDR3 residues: CASSQRAGTRTDTQYF. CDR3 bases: TGTGCCAGCAGCCAACGAGCGGGGACCAGAACAGATACGCAGTATTTT.

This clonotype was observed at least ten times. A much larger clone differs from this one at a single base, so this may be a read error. Written as DNA, the CDR3 is TGTGCCAGCAGCTTCTCGAGTCGTGAAAAACTGTTTTTT. This encodes CASSFSSREKLFF. The genes are TRBV7-2 and TRBJ1-4; no reliable D call. CDR3 length: 13 residues. V was cut by 3 bases and J by 7 bases, with 9 bases left in between. The germline V gene has CDR1 SGHTA and CDR2 FQGNSA.

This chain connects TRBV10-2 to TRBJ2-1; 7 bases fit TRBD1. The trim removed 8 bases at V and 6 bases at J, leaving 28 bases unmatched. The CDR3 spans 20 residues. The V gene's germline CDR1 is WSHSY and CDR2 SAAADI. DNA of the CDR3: TGCGCCAGCCGACCGGAGCGATTGTCAATTCGGACAGGCGAGATCAATGAGCAGTTCTTC. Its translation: CASRPERLSIRTGEINEQFF.

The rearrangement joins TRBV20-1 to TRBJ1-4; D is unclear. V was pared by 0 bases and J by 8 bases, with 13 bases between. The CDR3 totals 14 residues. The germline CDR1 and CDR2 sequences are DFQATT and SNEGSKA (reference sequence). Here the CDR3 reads CSARDQQAGEKLFF. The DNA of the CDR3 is TGCAGTGCTAGAGATCAGCAAGCTGGGGAAAAACTGTTTTTT.

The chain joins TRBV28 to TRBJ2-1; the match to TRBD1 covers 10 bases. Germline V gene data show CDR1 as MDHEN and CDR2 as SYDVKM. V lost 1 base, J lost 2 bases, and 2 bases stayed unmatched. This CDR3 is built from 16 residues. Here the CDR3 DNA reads TGTGCCAGCAGTTTATTTGGACAGGGGGCCTACAATGAGCAGTTCTTC. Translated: CASSLFGQGAYNEQFF.

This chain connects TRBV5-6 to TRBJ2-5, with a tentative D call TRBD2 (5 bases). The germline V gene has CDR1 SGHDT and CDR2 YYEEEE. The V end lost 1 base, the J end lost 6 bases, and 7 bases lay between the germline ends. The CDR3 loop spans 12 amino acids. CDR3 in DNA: TGTGCCAGCAGCTTGACGGGAAAGACCCAGTACTTC. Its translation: CASSLTGKTQYF.